Following are 26 T cell receptor beta chains from one sample sequenced in a study of Graves' ophthalmopathy and Graves' hyperthyroidism. For repertoire sequencing, the TCR beta CDR3 regions were amplified from RNA transcripts. RT-PCR in the first round used HTBI primers; a second-round multiplex PCR followed. TCRdb re-derived calls from the multiplex PCR reads in MiXCR, one entry per CDR3 protein. The sample includes approximately 1.2 million distinct CDR3 sequences, 35% to 45% seen only once; the top ten take 8.5% to 14%. The sequenced material came from peripheral blood or thyroid tissue (not recorded which). Source of these receptors: an adult man with Graves' hyperthyroidism.

The V and J genes are TRBV27 and TRBJ1-2; 8 bases line up with TRBD1. The junction had 12 bases not matched to a gene; V was cut back by 2 bases and J by 10 bases. Germline V gene data show CDR1 as MNHEY and CDR2 as SMNVEV (reference sequence). The CDR3 length is 15 residues. The CDR3: CASSLTGTGVGTYTF. DNA of the CDR3: TGTGCCAGCAGTTTAACCGGGACAGGCGTCGGGACCTACACCTTC.

The table lists this clonotype with many counts. The chain combines TRBV19 with TRBJ2-7; TRBD1 or TRBD2 may be the D gene (5 bases each). V was trimmed by 5 bases and J by 1 base, leaving 21 bases between them. CDR1 and CDR2 (germline): LNHDA, SQIVND (reference sequence). This CDR3 has 17 amino acids. The CDR3: CASSPVGPGPVSYEQYF. The CDR3, as DNA: TGTGCCAGTAGTCCTGTCGGCCCGGGGCCCGTATCCTACGAGCAGTACTTC.

In the case of this clonotype: A much larger clone sits a single nucleotide away, making a read error possible. V gene TRBV7-3 combines with J gene TRBJ1-6; 7 positions agree with TRBD1. CDR1 and CDR2 (germline): SGHTA, FQGTGA. The CDR3 length is 15 residues. The CDR3: CASSRGTVNNSPLHF. In nucleotides, the CDR3 is TGCGCCAGCAGCCGAGGGACAGTGAATAATTCACCCCTCCACTTT. Based on the CDR3 plus reference TRBV7-3 and TRBJ1-6, the full variable domain is GAGVSQTPSNKVTEKGKYVELRCDPISGHTALYWYRQSLGQGPEFLIYFQGTGAADDSGLPNDRFFAVRPEGSVSTLKIQRTERGDSAVYLCASSRGTVNNSPLHFGNGTRLTVT.

The count of this clonotype is one. This rearrangement joins TRBV29-1 to TRBJ2-7; 9 bases fit TRBD1. V trimming: 6 bases; J trimming: 6 bases; junction bases outside the gene matches: 9. In germline, CDR1 is SQVTM, CDR2 ANQGSEA. This CDR3 has 13 residues. CDR3 nucleotide sequence: TGCAGCGTCGACGGGACAGGGATTGGCGAGCAGTACTTC. Amino acids: CSVDGTGIGEQYF.

Here the CDR3 reads CASTPGPGETQYF. CDR3 coding DNA: TGTGCCAGCACTCCGGGGCCGGGAGAGACCCAGTACTTC. The rearrangement uses TRBV27 and TRBJ2-7; perhaps D is TRBD1 or TRBD2 (5 bases each). The J call is uncertain, as TRBJ2-5 better fits the DNA end. Germline lookup yields CDR1 MNHEY and CDR2 SMNVEV (reference sequence). This CDR3 is 13 amino acids long.

This clonotype was counted many times. V is TRBV5-1 and J is TRBJ1-6, with D maybe TRBD1 (5 bases). Trimming removed 4 bases from V and 11 bases from J, with 16 bases in between. Germline CDR1 SGHRS, CDR2 YFSETQ. This CDR3 is built from 14 residues. In DNA form, the CDR3 reads TGCGCCAGCAGCGACTCGGACGGGGGAGCACCCCTCCACTTT. Encoded protein: CASSDSDGGAPLHF.

A note on this clonotype: Since a much larger clone is just one base distant, this may be a read error. The chain carries TRBV12-3 or TRBV12-4 and TRBJ1-6; D ambiguous. There are 14 residues in the CDR3. V was shortened by 6 bases and J by 6 bases, with 12 bases between the two germline ends. CDR3 residues: CASSPSSLNSPLHF. As DNA, the CDR3 is TGTGCCAGCAGCCCGTCGAGTCTTAATTCACCCCTCCACTTT.

The V gene is TRBV7-8, the J gene TRBJ2-2, with a weak D call TRBD1 (5 bases). The V and J ends lost 4 bases and 8 bases respectively, with 14 bases between them. Germline-derived CDR1 and CDR2 are SGHVS and FQNEAQ. This CDR3 is 14 amino acids long. This chain's CDR3 is CASSSNEDMGELFF. CDR3 nucleotide sequence: TGTGCCAGCAGCTCAAACGAGGACATGGGGGAGCTGTTTTTT.

The CDR3: CSVTGTGGGSPLHF. The CDR3 bases are TGCAGCGTTACAGGGACAGGGGGCGGTTCACCCCTCCACTTT. The rearrangement links TRBV29-1 to TRBJ1-6; 12 nucleotides align to TRBD1. Trimming at V came to 5 bases and at J to 9 bases, leaving 5 bases not matched to a gene. The germline CDR1 and CDR2 sequences are SQVTM and ANQGSEA. This CDR3 spans 14 amino acids.

The rearrangement uses TRBV7-8 and TRBJ2-5, with D maybe TRBD1 (7 bases). Trimming left V 5 bases short and J 4 bases short, with 20 bases between. CDR3 length: 16 amino acids. Germline CDR1 reads SGHVS; CDR2 reads FQNEAQ. The CDR3 DNA reads as TGTGCCAGCAGCAAAAGTGGAGGGGGCTTTGGAGAGACCCAGTACTTC. Protein: CASSKSGGGFGETQYF.

This clonotype has a count of ten or more. The chain carries TRBV25-1 and TRBJ2-7; either TRBD1 or TRBD2 may fit D (5 bases each). Germline V gene lookup returns CDR1 MGHDK and CDR2 SYGVNS. The CDR3 is 14 amino acids. With 2 bases removed from V and 5 bases from J, the gap between germline ends came to 13 bases. This CDR3 reads CASSEPTWDDEQYF. CDR3 sequence (DNA): TGTGCCAGCAGTGAACCCACTTGGGACGACGAGCAGTACTTC.

This clonotype was counted many times. The rearrangement joins TRBV29-1 to TRBJ1-1; no firm D call. This CDR3 is built from 14 residues. Trimming took off 4 bases at V and 0 bases at J, with 12 bases between the two ends. Germline lookup yields CDR1 SQVTM and CDR2 ANQGSEA. CDR3 in DNA: TGCAGCGTTGTGAGGTTTGCAGTGAACACTGAAGCTTTCTTT. Translated, it gives CSVVRFAVNTEAFF.

V gene TRBV20-1 combines with J gene TRBJ2-5; 7 bases are shared with TRBD1. V was clipped by 3 bases and J by 3 bases; unmatched bases: 7. Germline CDR1 DFQATT, CDR2 SNEGSKA (reference sequence). The CDR3 runs to 14 residues. CDR3 sequence: CSARRDRDKETQYF. The CDR3 DNA reads TGCAGTGCTAGGCGAGACAGGGATAAAGAGACCCAGTACTTC.

This clonotype occurred many times. This sequence joins TRBV7-7 and TRBJ2-7; weak D call: TRBD1 (6 bases). There are 9 residues in the CDR3. Trimming shortened V by 9 bases and J by 13 bases, and 13 bases separated the two germline ends. Germline values: CDR1 SSHAT, CDR2 FNYEAQ (reference sequence). CDR3: CARTGGPYF. The CDR3 coding sequence is TGTGCCAGGACAGGCGGACCATACTTC.

In its sample, this clonotype was seen many times. V usage is TRBV7-2 and J usage is TRBJ2-7; D remains unclear. The V end was cut by 0 bases, the J end by 2 bases, with 5 bases between. The CDR3 runs to 13 residues. Germline CDR1 is SGHTA and CDR2 is FQGNSA. CDR3 nucleotide sequence: TGTGCCAGCAGCTTAGCGGTAACCTACGAGCAGTACTTC. Its protein product is CASSLAVTYEQYF.

This clonotype was seen only a few times. The V and J genes are TRBV7-2 and TRBJ2-6; 10 bases fit TRBD1. The V gene's germline CDR1 is SGHTA and CDR2 FQGNSA. The V and J ends lost 6 bases and 0 bases, in that order; junction bases with no gene match: 5. The CDR3 length is 17 residues. The CDR3 loop reads CASRRGQGPSGANVLTF. DNA for the CDR3: TGTGCCAGCAGGCGGGGACAGGGGCCCTCTGGGGCCAACGTCCTGACTTTC.

This clonotype was counted ten times or more. J is TRBJ1-6 and V is TRBV9; 11 bases are shared with TRBD1. The CDR3 totals 16 residues. CDR1 and CDR2 (germline): SGDLS, YYNGEE. With V trimmed by 4 bases and J by 2 bases, 2 bases remained unmatched. CDR3 amino acids: CASSPGQGAYNSPLHF. In DNA, the CDR3 is TGTGCCAGCAGCCCGGGACAGGGGGCCTATAATTCACCCCTCCACTTT.

This chain connects TRBV25-1 to TRBJ2-7, with D perhaps matching TRBD1 or TRBD2 (5 bases each). There are 17 residues in the CDR3. Trimming cost V 2 bases and J 0 bases, with 17 bases left between them. From germline, CDR1 is MGHDK and CDR2 SYGVNS. CDR3 region: CASSEESGQGFSYEQYF. The CDR3 DNA follows: TGTGCCAGCAGTGAAGAATCGGGGCAGGGATTCTCCTACGAGCAGTACTTC.

This clonotype was found many times. This chain joins TRBV25-1 and TRBJ1-1; 8 bases are shared with TRBD1. With 4 bases clipped from V and 7 bases from J, the junction kept 8 bases outside the gene matches. CDR1 and CDR2 (germline): MGHDK, SYGVNS. The CDR3 extends over 14 amino acids. The CDR3 sequence is CASSGLRGLGEAFF. The CDR3, as DNA: TGTGCCAGCAGTGGACTCAGGGGGCTGGGTGAAGCTTTCTTT. The variable domain in full, with the rest retrieved from reference TRBV25-1 and TRBJ1-1, is EADIYQTPRYLVIGTGKKITLECSQTMGHDKMYWYQQDPGMELHLIHYSYGVNSTEKGDLSSESTVSRIRTEHFPLTLESARPSHTSQYLCASSGLRGLGEAFFGQGTRLTVV.

This clonotype was picked up many times. The V and J genes are TRBV5-1 and TRBJ1-6; maybe TRBD1 (6 bases). CDR3 size: 18 residues. Germline-derived CDR1 and CDR2 are SGHRS and YFSETQ. Trimming cost V 1 base and J 10 bases, with 24 bases left between them. The CDR3 is CASSLSAGDVLSKSPLHF. In DNA form, the CDR3 reads TGCGCCAGCAGCTTGTCGGCAGGGGATGTCCTTAGTAAGTCACCCCTCCACTTT.

J is TRBJ2-6 and V is TRBV9, with unresolved D. With 3 bases removed from V and 18 bases from J, the gap between germline ends came to 4 bases. In germline, CDR1 is SGDLS, CDR2 YYNGEE. This CDR3 region has 8 residues. This CDR3 is CASSARTF. The DNA for the CDR3 is TGTGCCAGCAGCGCCCGGACTTTC.

This clonotype has at least ten counts. The rearrangement uses TRBV20-1 and TRBJ1-4; TRBD1 matches at 7 bases. This CDR3 is 16 amino acids long. Trimming took 6 bases from V and 0 from J; bases not matched to a gene: 10. From germline, CDR1 is DFQATT and CDR2 SNEGSKA (reference sequence). DNA for the CDR3: TGCAGTGCCTTTGGGACAGCCCAAGCAACTAATGAAAAACTGTTTTTT. It codes for CSAFGTAQATNEKLFF.

This clonotype was found a few times. The chain employs TRBV20-1 and TRBJ2-7; the match to TRBD2 covers 11 bases. V gave up 5 bases and J gave up 5 bases; unmatched junction bases: 5. This CDR3 is built from 13 residues. Germline CDR1 DFQATT, CDR2 SNEGSKA (reference sequence). CDR3 protein: CSAGLAGGNEQYF. The CDR3 DNA sequence: TGCAGTGCTGGCCTAGCGGGAGGTAACGAGCAGTACTTC.

At least ten counts were recorded for this clonotype. The chain has TRBV29-1 and TRBJ2-2; no clear D. The CDR3 is 13 residues long. V was trimmed by 6 bases and J by 0 bases, leaving 8 bases between them. CDR1 and CDR2 from the germline V gene are SQVTM and ANQGSEA. DNA for the CDR3: TGCAGCGTCGCGCTCTCGAACACCGGGGAGCTGTTTTTT. This sequence encodes CSVALSNTGELFF.

CDR3 protein: CASSENRALNQPQHF. CDR3 nucleotide sequence: TGTGCCAGTAGTGAGAACAGGGCCCTCAATCAGCCCCAGCATTTT. The chain has TRBV19 and TRBJ1-5, with D possibly matching TRBD1 (6 bases). The V end was cut by 5 bases, the J end by 3 bases, with 14 bases between. There are 15 residues in the CDR3. Germline V gene lookup returns CDR1 LNHDA and CDR2 SQIVND (reference sequence).

CDR3 region: CSAKARGVDTEAFF. The CDR3 region has the DNA TGCAGTGCCAAGGCTAGGGGGGTGGATACTGAAGCTTTCTTT. The rearrangement uses TRBV20-1 and TRBJ1-1; perhaps TRBD1 as D (6 bases). This CDR3 is built from 14 residues. V was cut by 6 bases and J by 5 bases, with 19 bases left in between. CDR1 and CDR2 from the germline V gene are DFQATT and SNEGSKA (reference sequence).